Below, one TCR beta chain is given with its context. The CDR3 runs 12 residues. V shed 3 bases and J shed 2 bases, with 3 bases lying between them. The V gene's germline CDR1 is MGHRA and CDR2 YSYEKL. With 60 Vbeta and 13 Jbeta primers, the PCR was carried out. Method: immunoSEQ multiplex PCR; TCRdb's copy keeps in-frame clones and lacks some. The data show some 130,000 clones, 70% to 90% seen once. The data were taken from a study of cytomegalovirus exposure and HLA in healthy donors. The sequenced sample consisted of PBMCs. The chain is built from TRBV4-1 and TRBJ2-3; D gene ambiguous. This sequence originates from a woman between 35 and 50 years old in good health and CMV-seropositive. CDR3 residues: CASSHNTDTQYF. In DNA, the CDR3 is TGCGCCAGCAGCCACAACACAGATACGCAGTATTTT.